This TCR beta chain was identified during a study of shared clonotypes between healthy human individuals. CDR3 size: 18 residues. Germline CDR1 and CDR2: GTSNPN and SVGIG (reference sequence). V was cut by 4 bases and J by 0 bases, with 24 bases left in between. Genomic DNA (from each subset) was split evenly across several immunoSEQ plates. TCRdb keeps only in-frame clones here, not all; method: immunoSEQ multiplex PCR. The repertoire holds over 150,000 clones, with 66% as singletons. Investigators divided CD4+ cells into CD45RA+ naive and CD45RA-negative memory subsets. The genes are TRBV30 and TRBJ1-2; D is unclear. The specimen sequenced was memory CD4+ T cells sorted from blood. Subset given: CD45RA-negative fraction. This clonotype originated in a man between 25 and 39 years old in good health. In DNA form, the CDR3 reads TGTGCCTGGATGGACCTGAGGGCAGCTAAGGGTACTAACTATGGCTACACCTTC. This encodes CAWMDLRAAKGTNYGYTF.